These 3 T cell receptor beta chains came from one sample sequenced in a study of blood T cell repertoires in COVID-19. Libraries were prepared by immunoSEQ multiplex PCR; TCRdb keeps only in-frame clonotypes and omits some of them. The sample includes approximately 70,000 clones, roughly nine tenths seen only once; the top ten take 6% to 7.5%. The specimen sequenced was peripheral blood. These receptors were taken from a man aged 40-49 years with COVID-19, enrolled during active disease.

The chain couples TRBV7-9 to TRBJ2-7, with TRBD2 matching 12 bases. The CDR3 totals 15 residues. The germline CDR1 and CDR2 sequences are SEHNR and FQNEAQ (reference sequence). V gave up 5 bases and J gave up 3 bases; unmatched junction bases: 5. CDR3 protein: CASSRPSGGDYEQYF. The CDR3 bases are TGTGCCAGCAGCCGACCTAGCGGGGGGGACTACGAGCAGTACTTC.

The chain uses TRBV5-4 and TRBJ2-5; D perhaps matches TRBD2 (5 bases). From germline, CDR1 is SGHNT and CDR2 YYREEE (reference sequence). The CDR3 loop spans 14 amino acids. Trimming left V 0 bases short and J 5 bases short, with 11 bases between. The chain's CDR3 is CASSLDGVRETQYF. The CDR3 DNA follows: TGTGCCAGCAGCTTGGACGGGGTAAGGGAGACCCAGTACTTC.

This chain connects TRBV2 to TRBJ1-4; 8 nucleotides align to TRBD1. Per the germline V gene, CDR1 is SNHLY and CDR2 is FYNNEI. This CDR3 has 13 residues. Trimming at V came to 8 bases and at J to 6 bases, leaving 5 bases not matched to a gene. CDR3 DNA: TGTGCCAGCCACCAGGGGGCGGATGAAAAACTGTTTTTT. Protein: CASHQGADEKLFF.